The rows below give T cell receptor beta chains drawn from one sample of a study of identical twins. MiXCR, run by TCRdb on the 5' RACE reads, gives a single entry per CDR3 protein. The data show about 920,000 distinct CDR3 sequences, roughly 12% seen once. These data were also filed under a second study, of yellow fever vaccine responses in identical twins.

The sample comprised PBMCs. The receptors stem from a woman in her late teens or twenties in good health. Each CDR3 is given with its conserved first and last residue. The D gene is left open where the match is weak. For some rows the clone size is stated as once, few or many, or as a class when expanded; others skip it.

D: .; V: TRBV15; J: TRBJ2-2; size: many; CDR3: CATSRDGGANTGELFF; DNA: TGTGCCACCAGCAGAGATGGGGGCGCGAACACCGGGGAGCTGTTTTTT
D: TRBD2; V: TRBV5-6; J: TRBJ2-2; size: .; CDR3: CASSLTSGSPGELFF; DNA: TGTGCCAGCAGCTTGACTAGCGGGAGCCCCGGGGAGCTGTTTTTT
D: .; V: TRBV5-1; J: TRBJ2-1; size: .; CDR3: CASSLAWGNEQFF; DNA: TGCGCCAGCAGCTTGGCGTGGGGGAATGAGCAGTTCTTC
D: TRBD1; V: TRBV10-1; J: TRBJ2-5; size: few; CDR3: CASSESGQGKTQYF; DNA: TGCGCCAGCAGTGAGTCGGGACAGGGAAAGACCCAGTACTTC
D: .; V: TRBV10-1; J: TRBJ2-7; size: few; CDR3: CASSESWGEQYF; DNA: TGCGCCAGCAGTGAGTCCTGGGGGGAGCAGTACTTC
D: TRBD2; V: TRBV24-1; J: TRBJ2-5; size: .; CDR3: CATSVGAGGRETQYF; DNA: TGTGCCACCAGTGTAGGAGCGGGAGGGCGAGAGACCCAGTACTTC
D: .; V: TRBV15; J: TRBJ2-1; size: .; CDR3: CATSRETSSYYEQFF; DNA: TGTGCCACCAGCAGAGAGACCTCATCTTACTATGAGCAGTTCTTC
D: .; V: TRBV6-6; J: TRBJ1-2; size: .; CDR3: CASSYGGDQGYTF; DNA: TGTGCCAGCAGTTACGGAGGGGACCAGGGCTACACCTTC
D: .; V: TRBV20-1; J: TRBJ2-7; size: .; CDR3: CSASTIAYEQYF; DNA: TGCAGTGCCTCGACAATTGCCTACGAGCAGTACTTC
D: .; V: TRBV5-1; J: TRBJ2-1; size: many; CDR3: CASSLERVEREQFF; DNA: TGCGCCAGCAGCTTGGAGAGGGTTGAACGAGAGCAGTTCTTC
D: TRBD1; V: TRBV20-1; J: TRBJ2-7; size: few; CDR3: CSTTSGTGSEQYF; DNA: TGCAGTACGACTTCTGGGACAGGTAGCGAGCAGTACTTC
D: TRBD2; V: TRBV25-1; J: TRBJ2-1; size: .; CDR3: CASPEMDPLREDHNEQFF; DNA: TGTGCCAGCCCTGAAATGGATCCCCTGCGGGAGGACCACAATGAGCAGTTCTTC
D: TRBD2; V: TRBV5-1; J: TRBJ2-3; size: .; CDR3: CASSQPGLAGDTQYF; DNA: TGCGCCAGCAGCCAACCTGGACTAGCTGGCGATACGCAGTATTTT
D: .; V: TRBV2; J: TRBJ2-1; size: few; CDR3: CASVGDSYNEQFF; DNA: TGTGCCAGCGTGGGGGACTCCTACAATGAGCAGTTCTTC
D: .; V: TRBV4-1; J: TRBJ2-2; size: .; CDR3: CASSQDRAGYNTGELFF; DNA: TGCGCCAGCAGCCAAGATAGGGCGGGCTACAACACCGGGGAGCTGTTTTTT
D: .; V: TRBV20-1; J: TRBJ1-5; size: many; CDR3: CSAKGPSNQPQHF; DNA: TGCAGTGCTAAGGGACCTAGCAATCAGCCCCAGCATTTT
D: TRBD1; V: TRBV6-5; J: TRBJ1-2; size: once; CDR3: CASSYRTGSNGYTF; DNA: TGTGCCAGCAGTTACCGGACAGGGTCTAATGGCTACACCTTC
D: TRBD1; V: TRBV5-1; J: TRBJ2-1; size: few; CDR3: CASSGTANNEQFF; DNA: TGCGCCAGCAGCGGGACAGCGAACAATGAGCAGTTCTTC
D: TRBD2; V: TRBV3-1; J: TRBJ2-1; size: few; CDR3: CASSQEGTSIVNEQFF; DNA: TGTGCCAGCAGCCAAGAGGGGACTAGTATAGTTAATGAGCAGTTCTTC
D: TRBD1; V: TRBV29-1; J: TRBJ2-1; size: few; CDR3: CSLGQGAYNEQFF; DNA: TGCAGCTTGGGACAGGGGGCTTACAATGAGCAGTTCTTC
D: .; V: TRBV7-6; J: TRBJ2-7; size: few; CDR3: CASSITPVAYEQYF; DNA: TGTGCCAGCAGCATCACACCGGTCGCCTACGAGCAGTACTTC
D: .; V: TRBV5-1; J: TRBJ1-1; size: .; CDR3: CASSLDSGNPEAFF; DNA: TGCGCCAGCAGCTTGGATTCAGGGAACCCTGAAGCTTTCTTT
D: TRBD2; V: TRBV28; J: TRBJ2-3; size: .; CDR3: CASSPGRASGRGMGTDTQYF; DNA: TGTGCCAGCTCACCAGGGCGGGCTAGCGGGAGAGGGATGGGCACAGATACGCAGTATTTT
D: .; V: TRBV20-1; J: TRBJ1-1; size: many; CDR3: CSARQVGEAFF; DNA: TGCAGTGCAAGACAAGTTGGGGAAGCTTTCTTT
D: TRBD1; V: TRBV6-2/TRBV6-3; J: TRBJ2-7; size: .; CDR3: CASSYLDRVYEQYF; DNA: TGTGCCAGCAGTTACCTGGACAGGGTCTACGAGCAGTACTTC
D: .; V: TRBV10-3; J: TRBJ1-4; size: .; CDR3: CAISEGPYEKLFF; DNA: TGTGCCATCAGTGAGGGACCTTATGAAAAACTGTTTTTT
D: .; V: TRBV12-3/TRBV12-4; J: TRBJ2-5; size: few; CDR3: CASSLLEGLQETQYF; DNA: TGTGCCAGCAGTTTACTAGAAGGACTACAAGAGACCCAGTACTTC
D: .; V: TRBV2; J: TRBJ2-3; size: few; CDR3: CASSEALGRAFSTDTQYF; DNA: TGTGCCAGCAGTGAAGCGCTCGGCAGGGCCTTCTCCACAGATACGCAGTATTTT
D: TRBD1; V: TRBV5-1; J: TRBJ2-7; size: few; CDR3: CASSWGQGASYEQYF; DNA: TGCGCCAGTAGCTGGGGACAGGGGGCCTCCTACGAGCAGTACTTC
D: .; V: TRBV19; J: TRBJ1-2; size: .; CDR3: CATSSFRRDNYGYTF; DNA: TGTGCCACCTCCTCGTTTCGACGGGATAACTATGGCTACACCTTC
D: TRBD1; V: TRBV15; J: TRBJ1-5; size: .; CDR3: CATSRAGGGQPQHF; DNA: TGTGCCACCAGCAGGGCAGGGGGTGGTCAGCCCCAGCATTTT
D: .; V: TRBV3-1; J: TRBJ2-7; size: .; CDR3: CASSQSGPAYEQYF; DNA: TGTGCCAGCAGCCAGTCGGGACCAGCCTACGAGCAGTACTTC
D: TRBD2; V: TRBV9; J: TRBJ2-1; size: once; CDR3: CASSVRLAAYNEQFF; DNA: TGTGCCAGCAGCGTCCGACTAGCGGCTTACAATGAGCAGTTCTTC